This T cell receptor (beta chain) was sequenced for a study of T-cell reconstitution after alpha-beta-depleted transplantation in children. Whole-study results and caveats: The main origin of T-cell counts and diversity one year after transplant was newly produced T cells. In patients about two months after transplant, alpha-beta T cells reportedly arose from several hundred expanded graft clones.

TCRbeta library preparation incorporated unique molecular identifiers. TCRdb used MiXCR to reprocess the PCR reads, holding one entry per CDR3 protein. This table has over 150,000 distinct CDR3 sequences, about 7% appearing once. V was pared by 6 bases and J by 0 bases, with 15 bases between. In germline, CDR1 is SGHVS, CDR2 FQNEAQ. This CDR3 contains 16 residues. Many counts were recorded for this clonotype. Antigen: not known. This chain joins TRBV7-8 and TRBJ2-1; D is perhaps TRBD2 (6 bases). The source material was PBMCs, sampled before TCRalphabeta/CD19-depleted stem cell transplant. The TCR comes from a boy aged 2 to 9 with acute lymphoblastic leukemia, due to receive a stem cell transplant. The chain's CDR3 is CASRQFSGSSYNEQFF. The CDR3, as DNA: TGTGCCAGCAGGCAATTTAGCGGTAGCTCCTACAATGAGCAGTTCTTC. Looking up the rest from reference TRBV7-8 and TRBJ2-1 gives the full variable domain: GAGVSQSPRYKVAKRGQDVALRCDPISGHVSLFWYQQALGQGPEFLTYFQNEAQLDKSGLPSDRFFAERPEGSVSTLKIQRTQQEDSAVYLCASRQFSGSSYNEQFFGPGTRLTVL.